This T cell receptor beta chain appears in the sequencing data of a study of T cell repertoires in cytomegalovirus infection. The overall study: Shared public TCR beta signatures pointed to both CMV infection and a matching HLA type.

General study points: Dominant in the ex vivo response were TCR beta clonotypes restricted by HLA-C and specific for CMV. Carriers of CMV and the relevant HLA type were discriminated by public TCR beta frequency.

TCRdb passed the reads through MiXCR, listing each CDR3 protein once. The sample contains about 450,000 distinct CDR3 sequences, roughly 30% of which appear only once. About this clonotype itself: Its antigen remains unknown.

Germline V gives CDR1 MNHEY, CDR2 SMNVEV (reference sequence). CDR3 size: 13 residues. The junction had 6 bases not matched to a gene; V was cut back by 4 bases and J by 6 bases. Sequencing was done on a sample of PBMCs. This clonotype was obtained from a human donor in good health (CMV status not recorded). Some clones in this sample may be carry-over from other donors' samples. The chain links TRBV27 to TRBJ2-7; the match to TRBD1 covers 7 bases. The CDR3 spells CASSSTGVSEQYF. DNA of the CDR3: TGTGCCAGCAGTTCCACAGGGGTCTCCGAGCAGTACTTC.